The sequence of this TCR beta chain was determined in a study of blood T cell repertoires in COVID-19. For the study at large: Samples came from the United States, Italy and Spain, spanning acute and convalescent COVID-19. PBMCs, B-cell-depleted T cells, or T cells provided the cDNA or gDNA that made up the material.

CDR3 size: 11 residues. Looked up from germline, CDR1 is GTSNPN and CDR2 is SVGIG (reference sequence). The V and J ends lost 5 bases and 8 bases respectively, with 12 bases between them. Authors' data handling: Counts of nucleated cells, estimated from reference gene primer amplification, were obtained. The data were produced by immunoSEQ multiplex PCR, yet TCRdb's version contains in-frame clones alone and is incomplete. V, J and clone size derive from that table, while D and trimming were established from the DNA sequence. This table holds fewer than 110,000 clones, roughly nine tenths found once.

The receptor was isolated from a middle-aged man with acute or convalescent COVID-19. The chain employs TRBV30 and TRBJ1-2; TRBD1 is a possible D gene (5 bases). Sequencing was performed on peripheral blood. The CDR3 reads CAWGQGWGYTF. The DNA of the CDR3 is TGTGCCTGGGGGCAGGGCTGGGGCTACACCTTC.